Below are 27 T cell receptor beta chains sequenced from a single sample in a study of T cells in Graves' hyperthyroidism and ophthalmopathy (dated by TCRdb to about 2019). Receptor amplification or capture employed multiplex PCR. Sequencer: Illumina HiSeq 2000. Amplification of TCR beta CDR3 regions was carried out from RNA transcripts. A first-round RT-PCR of the TCR CDR3 used the HTBI primer set with the Qiagen OneStep RT-PCR kit. TCRdb redid the processing of the public reads, applying fastp at Q25 and MiXCR, and retained in-frame beta chains. All rows with the same CDR3 protein become a single entry with the most common DNA and genes. The sample table lists 450,000 to 700,000 distinct CDR3 sequences, more than 45% of them with a count of one. Over 15% of the sample is held by the ten biggest clonotypes. The specimen was peripheral blood or thyroid tissue (not recorded which). These TCRs come from an adult woman with Graves' disease, either hyperthyroidism or ophthalmopathy (not recorded which).

This chain links TRBV2 with TRBJ1-1; 9 nucleotides line up with TRBD1. Per the germline V gene, CDR1 is SNHLY and CDR2 is FYNNEI. The CDR3 contains 15 residues. V was pared by 5 bases and J by 1 base, with 5 bases of the junction left unmatched. The CDR3 loop reads CASSHRGRRNTEAFF. The CDR3 DNA reads as TGTGCCAGCAGTCACAGGGGGCGAAGGAACACTGAAGCTTTCTTT.

J is TRBJ2-2 and V is TRBV29-1; weak D call: TRBD2 (5 bases). Germline CDR1 SQVTM, CDR2 ANQGSEA. The CDR3 length is 14 residues. The germline V and J ends were trimmed by 2 bases and 0 bases, with 7 bases remaining between them. The CDR3 nucleotides are TGCAGCGTTGAACGAGGGACGAACACCGGGGAGCTGTTTTTT. Protein sequence: CSVERGTNTGELFF.

The J gene is TRBJ1-2, the V gene TRBV29-1, with TRBD1 matching over 8 bases. V lost 4 bases, J lost 8 bases, and 9 bases stayed unmatched. The CDR3 has 13 amino acids. CDR1 and CDR2 (germline): SQVTM, ANQGSEA. In DNA form, the CDR3 reads TGCAGCGTTGTGGGCAGGGGGCAGGACGGCTACACCTTC. Its protein is CSVVGRGQDGYTF.

This clonotype showed up just a few times. This rearrangement joins TRBV19 to TRBJ2-6; D is possibly TRBD2 (6 bases). The CDR3 loop spans 18 amino acids. Trimming cost V 3 bases and J 3 bases, with 18 bases left between them. Germline V gene sequence: CDR1 LNHDA, CDR2 SQIVND (reference sequence). The CDR3 spells CASSIGPGGTYGANVLTF. The CDR3 DNA follows: TGTGCCAGTAGTATCGGCCCCGGGGGTACCTATGGGGCCAACGTCCTGACTTTC. Using reference TRBV19 and TRBJ2-6 for the parts outside the CDR3, the full variable domain is DGGITQSPKYLFRKEGQNVTLSCEQNLNHDAMYWYRQDPGQGLRLIYYSQIVNDFQKGDIAEGYSVSREKKESFPLTVTSAQKNPTAFYLCASSIGPGGTYGANVLTFGAGSRLTVL.

This clonotype was counted many times. V gene TRBV20-1 combines with J gene TRBJ2-5, with D possibly being TRBD1 or TRBD2 (6 bases each). The V and J ends lost 6 bases and 5 bases respectively, with 19 bases between them. The CDR3 has 14 amino acids. Germline CDR1 is DFQATT and CDR2 is SNEGSKA (reference sequence). The CDR3 is CSAEKGGGGETQYF. CDR3 bases: TGCAGTGCCGAAAAAGGGGGAGGTGGGGAGACCCAGTACTTC.

J is TRBJ2-2 and V is TRBV12-3 or TRBV12-4, with D unclear. This CDR3 comprises 14 residues. The V end was cut by 1 base, the J end by 5 bases, with 8 bases between. The CDR3 coding sequence is TGTGCCAGCAGTTTAGGCGGCGAGACCGGGGAGCTGTTTTTT. Its protein product is CASSLGGETGELFF.

The gene calls are TRBV7-9 and TRBJ2-6, with D unclear. Germline V gene lookup returns CDR1 SEHNR and CDR2 FQNEAQ (reference sequence). Trimming shortened V by 4 bases and J by 0 bases, and 10 bases separated the two germline ends. The CDR3 sequence is 16 residues long. As DNA, the CDR3 is TGTGCCAGCAGCTGGAATATAGGCTCTGGGGCCAACGTCCTGACTTTC. Translating it yields CASSWNIGSGANVLTF.

Ten or more counts support this clonotype. The genes are TRBV15 and TRBJ2-6; D gene unclear. V dropped 0 bases and J dropped 2 bases, with 11 bases sitting between them. The CDR3 runs 17 residues. Germline CDR1 reads LNHNV; CDR2 reads YYDKDF (reference sequence). The CDR3 bases are TGTGCCACCAGCAGAGATTTGGCAGCCGCTGGGGCCAACGTCCTGACTTTC. The encoded protein is CATSRDLAAAGANVLTF.

This chain joins TRBV28 and TRBJ1-5; D unresolved. Germline CDR1 MDHEN, CDR2 SYDVKM. This CDR3 spans 14 amino acids. V lost 3 bases and J 3 bases, leaving 9 bases between the germline ends. This chain's CDR3 is CASSFRLINQPQHF. The DNA for the CDR3 is TGTGCCAGCAGTTTCCGACTGATCAATCAGCCCCAGCATTTT.

This clonotype was counted many times. This chain joins TRBV5-1 and TRBJ2-7, with 13 bases lining up with TRBD2. The germline V gene encodes CDR1 SGHRS and CDR2 YFSETQ. V lost 2 bases, J lost 4 bases, and 12 bases stayed unmatched. The CDR3 runs to 18 residues. The CDR3 loop is CASSFRLAGGPDRYEQYF. The CDR3 region has the DNA TGCGCCAGCAGCTTTCGACTAGCGGGAGGTCCTGATCGTTACGAGCAGTACTTC.

At least ten counts were recorded for this clonotype. This chain links TRBV7-9 with TRBJ2-7; tentatively, D is TRBD1 (5 bases). Trimming took 2 bases from V and 0 from J, leaving 11 bases between them. CDR3 length equals 15 residues. The germline V gene has CDR1 SEHNR and CDR2 FQNEAQ (reference sequence). The CDR3 region is CASSLRGSTSYEQYF. The CDR3 region has the DNA TGTGCCAGCAGCTTAAGGGGCTCGACCTCCTACGAGCAGTACTTC.

The rearrangement uses TRBV7-2 and TRBJ1-2; D is unclear. Germline V gene sequence: CDR1 SGHTA, CDR2 FQGNSA. The CDR3 totals 11 residues. Deletions cut 5 bases from V and 5 bases from J, with 6 bases between. CDR3 region: CASSKSYGYTF. CDR3 DNA sequence: TGTGCCAGCAGCAAATCGTATGGCTACACCTTC.

Turning to this clonotype: Germline is not matched at one junction end, which may reflect a read error. The rearrangement joins TRBV20-1 to TRBJ1-1; 7 bases fit TRBD1. The CDR3 totals 13 residues. Germline V CDR1 and CDR2: DFQATT, SNEGSKA (reference sequence). CDR3 sequence: CSARQQGNNEAFF. The CDR3 DNA reads as TGCAGTGCTAGACAACAGGGGAACAATGAAGCTTTCTTT.

This chain links TRBV15 with TRBJ2-5; D is perhaps TRBD1 (5 bases). The CDR3 extends over 15 amino acids. The V and J ends lost 0 bases and 1 base respectively, with 9 bases between them. Germline lookup yields CDR1 LNHNV and CDR2 YYDKDF (reference sequence). Written as DNA, the CDR3 is TGTGCCACCAGCAGAGATCGTCAGGGCCAAGAGACCCAGTACTTC. Its translation: CATSRDRQGQETQYF.

Concerning this clonotype: At one boundary the junction diverges from the germline segment, which might be a read error. The chain carries TRBV2 and TRBJ1-1, with D tentatively TRBD1 (6 bases). Per germline, CDR1 SNHLY and CDR2 FYNNEI. This CDR3 is 12 amino acids long. The CDR3 sequence: CASGEGGGEAFF. In DNA, the CDR3 is TGTGCCAGCGGTGAGGGGGGCGGTGAAGCTTTCTTT.

This clonotype has a count of ten or more. The chain's CDR3 is CSASRQSETQYF. The DNA of the CDR3 is TGCAGTGCTAGTCGACAGTCGGAGACCCAGTACTTC. The chain links TRBV20-1 to TRBJ2-5; D is perhaps TRBD1 (5 bases). Germline CDR1 DFQATT, CDR2 SNEGSKA (reference sequence). The CDR3 has 12 residues. V lost 3 bases, J lost 5 bases, and 10 bases lay in between.

V gene TRBV10-3 combines with J gene TRBJ2-5; possibly TRBD1 or TRBD2 for D (5 bases each). The CDR3 has 14 residues. The V end lost 2 bases, the J end lost 5 bases, and 12 bases lay between the germline ends. CDR1 and CDR2 (germline): ENHRY, SYGVKD. The CDR3 nucleotides read TGTGCCATCAGTGAGGAGGGGAGCGACGAGACCCAGTACTTC. This gives the protein CAISEEGSDETQYF.

This clonotype occurred many times. The chain joins TRBV15 to TRBJ2-5; D possibly corresponds to TRBD1 (6 bases). CDR1 is LNHNV and CDR2 is YYDKDF in the germline V gene (reference sequence). The length of the CDR3 is 16 residues. V lost 1 base and J lost 0, with 12 bases in between. The CDR3 reads CATSRGLGAYQETQYF. In nucleotides, the CDR3 is TGTGCCACCAGCAGAGGATTGGGGGCGTACCAAGAGACCCAGTACTTC.

This clonotype occurred many times. The chain is built from TRBV9 and TRBJ2-2; no clear D. CDR1 is SGDLS and CDR2 is YYNGEE in the germline V gene. V was cut by 4 bases and J by 0 bases, with 13 bases left in between. The CDR3 has 16 amino acids. As DNA, the CDR3 is TGTGCCAGCAGCCCCCTGGCGAACGCGAACACCGGGGAGCTGTTTTTT. Residues: CASSPLANANTGELFF. Combining the CDR3 with reference TRBV9 and TRBJ2-2 gives the whole variable domain DSGVTQTPKHLITATGQRVTLRCSPRSGDLSVYWYQQSLDQGLQFLIQYYNGEERAKGNILERFSAQQFPDLHSELNLSSLELGDSALYFCASSPLANANTGELFFGEGSRLTVL.

Only a few counts were recorded for this clonotype. The V gene is TRBV20-1, the J gene TRBJ1-6; 9 bases are a match to TRBD1. The junction had 3 bases not matched to a gene; V was cut back by 2 bases and J by 10 bases. Germline CDR1 reads DFQATT; CDR2 reads SNEGSKA (reference sequence). The CDR3 sequence is 13 residues long. The CDR3 sequence: CSARRQGDSPLHF. Here the CDR3 DNA reads TGCAGTGCTAGAAGACAGGGGGACTCACCCCTCCACTTT.

The V and J genes are TRBV20-1 and TRBJ1-2, with D unresolved. Between the trimmed V and J ends, which lost 0 bases and 8 bases, there was a span of 10 bases. CDR1 and CDR2 (germline): DFQATT, SNEGSKA (reference sequence). This CDR3 is 12 amino acids long. The CDR3 nucleotides are TGCAGTGCTAGAGATCTGGGGTACGGCTACACCTTC. Amino acids: CSARDLGYGYTF.

The rearrangement uses TRBV15 and TRBJ1-4, with D perhaps matching TRBD1 (5 bases). CDR3 length: 15 amino acids. V gave up 5 bases and J gave up 7 bases, with 17 bases separating them. The germline gives CDR1 LNHNV, CDR2 YYDKDF (reference sequence). This CDR3 is CATSEPGGDSEKLFF. The CDR3 DNA reads TGTGCCACCAGCGAGCCGGGGGGAGACTCTGAAAAACTGTTTTTT.

In regard to this clonotype: The junction differs from germline at one of its ends, possibly a read error. The gene calls are TRBV19 and TRBJ1-5; unclear D gene. Germline V gene sequence: CDR1 LNHDA, CDR2 SQIVND (reference sequence). There are 15 residues in the CDR3. The CDR3 nucleotides are TGCGCCAGTAGTACGGGTAGGGAAAGCAATCAGCCCCAGCATTTT. Encoded protein: CASSTGRESNQPQHF.

V is TRBV15 and J is TRBJ1-4; D not resolved. The CDR3 has 14 amino acids. V lost 1 base, J lost 4 bases, and 7 bases lay in between. Germline V gene data show CDR1 as LNHNV and CDR2 as YYDKDF (reference sequence). CDR3 in DNA: TGTGCCACCAGCAGAGGGTCGAATAATGAAAAACTGTTTTTT. Amino acids: CATSRGSNNEKLFF.

The rearrangement uses TRBV29-1 and TRBJ2-7; D assignment may be TRBD1 or TRBD2 (5 bases each). V lost 1 base and J lost 4, with 14 bases in between. From germline, CDR1 is SQVTM and CDR2 ANQGSEA. The length of the CDR3 is 14 residues. The CDR3 region is CSVEGDEPGYEQYF. Here the CDR3 DNA reads TGCAGCGTTGAAGGGGACGAGCCGGGATACGAGCAGTACTTC.

The sample holds many counts of this clonotype. V and J are TRBV7-8 and TRBJ1-2; 9 nucleotides agree with TRBD1. The CDR3 length is 14 residues. In germline, CDR1 is SGHVS, CDR2 FQNEAQ. After removal of 3 bases from V and 6 bases from J, the junction contained 5 bases not matched to a gene. Here the CDR3 reads CASSLGQGVHGYTF. The DNA for the CDR3 is TGTGCCAGCAGCTTGGGACAGGGAGTCCATGGCTACACCTTC.

This clonotype came up once. This CDR3 is missing its conserved last phenylalanine or tryptophan, likely due to a read error. It is unclear where the CDR3 begins or ends on the DNA, so no DNA is shown, and the CDR3 is as TCRdb lists it. The chain employs TRBV7-2 and TRBJ2-5; the table's D gene call, TRBD1, was not cross checked with the DNA. Germline CDR1 reads SGHTA; CDR2 reads FQGNSA. The CDR3 numbers 15 amino acids, ends counted. The CDR3 spells CASSSRQGGIYTFGS.